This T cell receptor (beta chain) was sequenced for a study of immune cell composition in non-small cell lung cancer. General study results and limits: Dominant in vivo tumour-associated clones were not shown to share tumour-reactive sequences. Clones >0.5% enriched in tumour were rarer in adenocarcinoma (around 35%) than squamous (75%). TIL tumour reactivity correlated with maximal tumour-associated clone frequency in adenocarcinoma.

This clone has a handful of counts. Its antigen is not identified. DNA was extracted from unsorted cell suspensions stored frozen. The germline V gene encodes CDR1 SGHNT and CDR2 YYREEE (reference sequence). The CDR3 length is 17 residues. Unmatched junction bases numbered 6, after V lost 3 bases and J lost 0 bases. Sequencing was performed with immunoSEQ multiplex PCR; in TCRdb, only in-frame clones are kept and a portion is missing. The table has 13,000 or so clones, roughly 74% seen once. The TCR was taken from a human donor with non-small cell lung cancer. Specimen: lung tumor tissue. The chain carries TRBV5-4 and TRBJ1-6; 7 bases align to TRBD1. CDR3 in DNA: TGTGCCAGCAGCTCGGGGACAGAGAGCTCCTATAATTCACCCCTCCACTTT. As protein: CASSSGTESSYNSPLHF. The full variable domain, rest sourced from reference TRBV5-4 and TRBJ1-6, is ETGVTQSPTHLIKTRGQQVTLRCSSQSGHNTVSWYQQALGQGPQFIFQYYREEENGRGNFPPRFSGLQFPNYSSELNVNALELDDSALYLCASSSGTESSYNSPLHFGNGTRLTVT.